The clone carrying this TCR beta chain has at least ten counts. A junction boundary mismatches the germline segment, possibly from a read error. The data were taken from a study of Graves' ophthalmopathy and Graves' hyperthyroidism. Germline CDR1 reads SGHDT; CDR2 reads YYEEEE. There are 15 residues in the CDR3. RNA served as the template for amplifying TCR beta CDR3 regions. After a first-round RT-PCR with HTBI primers, a second-round multiplex PCR was run. Via MiXCR, TCRdb re-called the multiplex PCR reads, giving one row per CDR3 protein. The sample comprises 560,000 or so distinct CDR3 sequences, roughly 39% of which are singletons, and roughly 4% rests with the top ten.

Sequenced: peripheral blood or thyroid tissue (not recorded which). The clonotype was recovered from an adult man with Graves' hyperthyroidism. J is TRBJ1-1 and V is TRBV5-6; no clear D. In DNA, the CDR3 is TGTGCCAGCAGCTCGCCGCGACAAGCGAACACTGAGGCTTTCTTT. Its translation: CASSSPRQANTEAFF. The full variable domain, in which reference TRBV5-6 and TRBJ1-1 provide the parts outside the CDR3, is DAGVTQSPTHLIKTRGQQVTLRCSPKSGHDTVSWYQQALGQGPQFIFQYYEEEERQRGNFPDRFSGHQFPNYSSELNVNALLLGDSALYLCASSSPRQANTEAFFGQGTRLTVV.